The TCR beta chain under discussion was sequenced for a study of blood T cells in healthy people across ages. Study results and limitations: Per million T cells, TCR beta diversity dropped roughly linearly as age increased.

In this sample, this clonotype turned up a few times. Antigen unknown. A much larger clone differs by one base, so this may be a read error. The use of a sample-barcoded 5' primer and a J-beta primer mix characterized a second PCR of about 7 to 12 cycles. TCRdb re-derived calls from the 5' RACE reads in MiXCR, one entry per CDR3 protein. The table has about 730,000 distinct CDR3 sequences, roughly 41% seen once; the top ten hold roughly 20%. V lost 7 bases and J lost 3, with 9 bases in between. This CDR3 contains 11 residues. The germline V gene encodes CDR1 SQVTM and CDR2 ANQGSEA. The sequenced material came from blood. The chain is built from TRBV29-1 and TRBJ2-5; D remains unclear. This receptor was taken from a woman aged 55 to 70 in good health. The CDR3 reads CSGGTEETQYF. CDR3 bases: TGCAGCGGTGGAACAGAAGAGACCCAGTACTTC.